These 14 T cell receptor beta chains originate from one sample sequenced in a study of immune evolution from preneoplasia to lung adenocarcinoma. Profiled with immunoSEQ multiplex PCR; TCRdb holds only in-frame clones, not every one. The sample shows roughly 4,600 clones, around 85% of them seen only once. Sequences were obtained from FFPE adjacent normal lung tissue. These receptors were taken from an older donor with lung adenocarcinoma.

CDR3 residues: CASTLAPGDNEQFF. CDR3 DNA sequence: TGCGCCAGCACGCTAGCACCGGGAGACAATGAGCAGTTCTTC. The chain carries TRBV4-1 and TRBJ2-1; possible D gene TRBD2, 6 bases. The CDR3 runs to 14 residues. The germline V and J ends were trimmed by 7 bases and 5 bases, with 15 bases remaining between them. The germline V gene has CDR1 MGHRA and CDR2 YSYEKL.

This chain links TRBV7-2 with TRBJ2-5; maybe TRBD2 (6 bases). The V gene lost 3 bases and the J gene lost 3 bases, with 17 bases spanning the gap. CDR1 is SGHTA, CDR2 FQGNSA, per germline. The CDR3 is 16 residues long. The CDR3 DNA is TGTGCCAGCAGCTTCTGGATCGGTGGGGGGAAAGAGACCCAGTACTTC. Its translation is CASSFWIGGGKETQYF.

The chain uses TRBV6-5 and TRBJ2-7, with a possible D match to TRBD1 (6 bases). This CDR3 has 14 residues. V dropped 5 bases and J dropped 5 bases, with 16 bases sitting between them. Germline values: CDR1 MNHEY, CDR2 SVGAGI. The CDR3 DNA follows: TGTGCCAGCAGTCCATCCGGGACAATCCACGAGCAGTACTTC. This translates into CASSPSGTIHEQYF.

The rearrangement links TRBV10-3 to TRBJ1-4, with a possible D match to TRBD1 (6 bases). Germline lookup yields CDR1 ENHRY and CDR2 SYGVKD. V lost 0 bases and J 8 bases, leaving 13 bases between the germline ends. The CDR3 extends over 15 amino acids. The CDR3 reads CAISESTGWAEKLFF. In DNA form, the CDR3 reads TGTGCCATCAGTGAGTCGACAGGTTGGGCGGAAAAACTGTTTTTT.

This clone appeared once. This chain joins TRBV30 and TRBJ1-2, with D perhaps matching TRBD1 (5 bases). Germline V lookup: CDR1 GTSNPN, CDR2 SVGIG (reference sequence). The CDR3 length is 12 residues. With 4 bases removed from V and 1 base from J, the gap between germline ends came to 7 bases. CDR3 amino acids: CAWTGINYGYTF. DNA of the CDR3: TGTGCCTGGACAGGGATTAACTATGGCTACACCTTC.

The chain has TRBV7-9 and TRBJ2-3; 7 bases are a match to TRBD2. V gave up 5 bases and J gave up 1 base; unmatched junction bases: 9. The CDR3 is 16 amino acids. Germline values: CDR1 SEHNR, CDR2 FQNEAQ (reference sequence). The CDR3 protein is CASSRSGIGRTDTQYF. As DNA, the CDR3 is TGTGCCAGCAGCCGGAGCGGGATAGGGCGCACAGATACGCAGTATTTT.

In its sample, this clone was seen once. The CDR3: CASYSSGGKSYEQYF. The CDR3, as DNA: TGTGCCAGCTATTCGTCGGGGGGAAAATCCTACGAGCAGTACTTC. The chain carries TRBV6-5 and TRBJ2-7; 7 nucleotides match TRBD2. Trimming at V came to 8 bases and at J to 1 base, leaving 11 bases not matched to a gene. Germline V gene sequence: CDR1 MNHEY, CDR2 SVGAGI. The CDR3 runs 15 residues.

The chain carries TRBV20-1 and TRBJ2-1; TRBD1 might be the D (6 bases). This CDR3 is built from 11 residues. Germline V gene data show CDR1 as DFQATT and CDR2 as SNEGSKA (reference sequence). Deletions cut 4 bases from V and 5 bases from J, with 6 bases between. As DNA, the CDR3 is TGCAGTGCTAACAGGGACAATGAGCAGTTCTTC. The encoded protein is CSANRDNEQFF.

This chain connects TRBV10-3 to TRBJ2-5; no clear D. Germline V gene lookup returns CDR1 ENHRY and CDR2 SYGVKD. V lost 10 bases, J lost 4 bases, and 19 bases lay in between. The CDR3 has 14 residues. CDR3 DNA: TGTGCCACCGTGGGTGGTGGCTCGAGAGAGACCCAGTACTTC. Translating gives CATVGGGSRETQYF.

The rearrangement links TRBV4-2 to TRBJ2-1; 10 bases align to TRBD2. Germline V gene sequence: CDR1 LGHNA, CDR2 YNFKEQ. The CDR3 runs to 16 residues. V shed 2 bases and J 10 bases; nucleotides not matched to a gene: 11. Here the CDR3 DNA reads TGTGCCAGCAGCCAAAGGACTAGCGGCGAATCGGGGGAGCAGTTCTTC. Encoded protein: CASSQRTSGESGEQFF.

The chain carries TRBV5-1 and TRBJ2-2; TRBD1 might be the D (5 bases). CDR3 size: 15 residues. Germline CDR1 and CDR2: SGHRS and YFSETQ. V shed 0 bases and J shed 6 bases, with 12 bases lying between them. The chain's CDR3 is CASSLGQSGPGELFF. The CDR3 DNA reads TGCGCCAGCAGCTTGGGACAGTCAGGTCCCGGGGAGCTGTTTTTT.

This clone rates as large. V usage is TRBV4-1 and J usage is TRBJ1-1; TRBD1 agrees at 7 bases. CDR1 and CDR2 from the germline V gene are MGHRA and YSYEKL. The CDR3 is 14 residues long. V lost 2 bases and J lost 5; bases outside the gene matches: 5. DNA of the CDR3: TGCGCCAGCAGCCAACCGCAGGACAGGACTGAAGCTTTCTTT. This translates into CASSQPQDRTEAFF.

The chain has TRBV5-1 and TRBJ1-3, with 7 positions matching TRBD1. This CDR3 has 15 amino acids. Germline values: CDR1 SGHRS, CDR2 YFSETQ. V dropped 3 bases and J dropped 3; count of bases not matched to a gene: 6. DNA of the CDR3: TGCGCCAGCAGCTCGTACACAGGGGTTGGAAACACCATATATTTT. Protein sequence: CASSSYTGVGNTIYF.

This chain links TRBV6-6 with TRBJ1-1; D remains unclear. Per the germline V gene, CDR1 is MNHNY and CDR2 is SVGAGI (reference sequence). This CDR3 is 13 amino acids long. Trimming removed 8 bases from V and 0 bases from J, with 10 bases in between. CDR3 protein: CASQWTVNTEAFF. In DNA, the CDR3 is TGTGCCAGCCAATGGACGGTGAACACTGAAGCTTTCTTT.